This T cell receptor (beta chain) was identified in a study of neurological immune-mediated disorders. Germline V gene lookup returns CDR1 SGDLS and CDR2 YYNGEE. The CDR3 covers 14 residues. After removal of 2 bases from V and 5 bases from J, the junction contained 7 bases not matched to a gene. Using its own MiXCR run on the 5' RACE reads, TCRdb lists one record per CDR3 protein. This sample carries some 60,000 distinct CDR3 sequences, about 10% of them seen once, and the ten largest clones take around 13%. Time point reported: longitudinal time-point 2. This clonotype was seen ten or more times. This receptor was obtained from a man younger than 45 in good health. The gene calls are TRBV9 and TRBJ2-7; 7 bases fit TRBD2. Sequencing used PBMCs. In nucleotides, the CDR3 is TGTGCCAGCAGCGTGGAAGCGGGGTCGAACGAGCAGTACTTC. Translated: CASSVEAGSNEQYF.